The sequence of this T cell receptor (beta chain) was determined in a study of T cell repertoires in cytomegalovirus infection. Findings and caveats of the study: There were carriers of CMV plus the relevant HLA, and cumulative public TCR beta family frequency identified them. Predominance within the ex vivo response was attributable to HLA-C-restricted CMV-specific TCR beta clonotypes.

TCRdb re-called the reads through MiXCR, storing one row per CDR3 protein. The sample lists about 450,000 distinct CDR3 sequences, about 33% seen once, with approximately 15% in the top ten. This clonotype was seen at least ten times. Its antigen is as yet unknown. The CDR3 is 15 amino acids. Between the trimmed V and J ends, which lost 1 base and 7 bases, there was a span of 14 bases. Germline values: CDR1 SGHVS, CDR2 FQNEAQ. Sequencing input: PBMCs. The chain joins TRBV7-8 to TRBJ2-1; no firm D call. The sequence was obtained from a human donor in good health (CMV status not recorded). Some clones in this sample may be carry-over from other donors' samples. The CDR3 sequence is CASSLEANTLNEQFF. The CDR3 coding sequence is TGTGCCAGCAGCTTAGAGGCCAACACGCTTAATGAGCAGTTCTTC. Variable domain in full (rest from reference TRBV7-8 and TRBJ2-1): GAGVSQSPRYKVAKRGQDVALRCDPISGHVSLFWYQQALGQGPEFLTYFQNEAQLDKSGLPSDRFFAERPEGSVSTLKIQRTQQEDSAVYLCASSLEANTLNEQFFGPGTRLTVL.